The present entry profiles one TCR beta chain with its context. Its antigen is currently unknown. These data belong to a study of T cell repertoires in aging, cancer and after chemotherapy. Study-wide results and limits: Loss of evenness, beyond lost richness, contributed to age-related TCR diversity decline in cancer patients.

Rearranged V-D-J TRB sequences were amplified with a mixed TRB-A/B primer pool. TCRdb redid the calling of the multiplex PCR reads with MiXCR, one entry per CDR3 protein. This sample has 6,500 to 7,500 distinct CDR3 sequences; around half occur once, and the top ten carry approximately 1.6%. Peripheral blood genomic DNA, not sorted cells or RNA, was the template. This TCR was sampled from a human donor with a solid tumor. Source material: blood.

Here the CDR3 DNA reads TGTGCCACCAGCAGAGAGCGGCGCAATGAGCAGTTCTTC. It codes for CATSRERRNEQFF. The V call is TRBV15, the J call TRBJ2-1; unclear D gene. CDR1 and CDR2 (germline): LNHNV, YYDKDF (reference sequence). The ends were cut back, 0 bases at V and 6 bases at J, with 6 bases in the middle. The CDR3 consists of 13 residues.